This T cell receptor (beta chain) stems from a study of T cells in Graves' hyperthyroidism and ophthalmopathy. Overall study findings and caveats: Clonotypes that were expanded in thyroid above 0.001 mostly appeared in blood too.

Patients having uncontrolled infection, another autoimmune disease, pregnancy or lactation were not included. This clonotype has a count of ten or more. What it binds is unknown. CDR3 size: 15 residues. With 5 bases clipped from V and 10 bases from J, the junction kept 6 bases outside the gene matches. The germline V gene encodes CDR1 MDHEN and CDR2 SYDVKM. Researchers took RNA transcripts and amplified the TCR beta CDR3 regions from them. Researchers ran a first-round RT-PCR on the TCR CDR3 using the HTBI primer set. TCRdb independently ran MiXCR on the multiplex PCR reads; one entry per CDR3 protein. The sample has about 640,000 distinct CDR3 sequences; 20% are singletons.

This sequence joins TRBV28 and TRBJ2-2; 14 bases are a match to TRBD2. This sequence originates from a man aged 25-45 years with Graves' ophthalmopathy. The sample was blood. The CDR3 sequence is CASSAGTSGRAELFF. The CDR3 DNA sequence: TGTGCCAGCAGTGCCGGGACTAGCGGGAGAGCGGAGCTGTTTTTT.